A selection of T cell receptor beta chains follows, all from one sample in a study of cytomegalovirus exposure and HLA in healthy donors. Repertoires were generated with immunoSEQ multiplex PCR, while TCRdb's copy carries only in-frame clones and drops some. The sample holds approximately 78,000 clones; around 70% are singletons and the top ten take 20% to 25%. Sequences were obtained from PBMCs. Source of these receptors: a man aged 35-49 years in good health and CMV-seropositive. CDR3s leave out the opening cysteine and the closing phenylalanine or tryptophan.

J	V	CDR3
TRBJ2-3	TRBV9	ASTSHPLERTDTQY
TRBJ1-5	TRBV19	ASSTLGQGQPQH
TRBJ1-1	TRBV10-3	AIAPNRFEAF
TRBJ1-6	TRBV30	AWSPYLTTGDSPLH
TRBJ2-7	TRBV11-3	ASSQRRKRAYEQY
TRBJ1-1	TRBV5-4	ATADMGGRNTEAF
TRBJ2-7	TRBV13	ASSPLGQGAYEQY
TRBJ2-7	TRBV11-3	ASSAGTSTYEQY
TRBJ1-2	TRBV4-2	ASSQDRWDGYT
TRBJ2-4	TRBV2	ASRYRGEGKNIQY
TRBJ2-3	TRBV7-2	ASSLTSGGGTDTQY
TRBJ2-3	TRBV1	TSSPLFSGGTDTQY
TRBJ1-1	TRBV7-2	ASSRGQANTEAF
TRBJ2-7	TRBV2	ASSDGGDEQY
TRBJ1-2	TRBV30	AWSSGQKNYGYT
TRBJ1-5	TRBV29-1	RAGTVNLNQPQH
TRBJ2-3	TRBV4-1	ASSPDRESQY
TRBJ1-1	TRBV5-1	ASKGPSGGPPNTEAF
TRBJ1-2	TRBV18	ASSRFTGDQGNGYT
TRBJ2-7	TRBV5-6	ASSLVTGRGEQY
TRBJ1-1	TRBV19	ATGELNTEAF
TRBJ1-1	TRBV5-5	ASSLVRPRSTEAF